This T cell receptor (beta chain) was sequenced during a study of blood T cell repertoires in COVID-19. Across the whole study: The analysed material was cDNA or gDNA that came from T cells, B-cell-depleted T cells, or PBMCs.

Profiled with immunoSEQ multiplex PCR; TCRdb holds only in-frame clones, not every one. Here the sample spans some 320,000 clones, 85% being singletons. V trimming: 8 bases; J trimming: 7 bases; junction bases outside the gene matches: 3. Germline CDR1 is ENHRY and CDR2 is SYGVKD. The length of the CDR3 is 12 residues. This chain links TRBV10-3 with TRBJ1-2, with 11 nucleotides matching TRBD1. The sequencing sample was made of PBMCs or T cells enriched from blood (not recorded which). This clonotype was sampled from a woman between 25 and 40 years old who had been exposed to COVID-19. The CDR3 coding sequence is TGTGCCATCGGACAGGGGGCGGGTGGCTACACCTTC. Amino acid sequence: CAIGQGAGGYTF.